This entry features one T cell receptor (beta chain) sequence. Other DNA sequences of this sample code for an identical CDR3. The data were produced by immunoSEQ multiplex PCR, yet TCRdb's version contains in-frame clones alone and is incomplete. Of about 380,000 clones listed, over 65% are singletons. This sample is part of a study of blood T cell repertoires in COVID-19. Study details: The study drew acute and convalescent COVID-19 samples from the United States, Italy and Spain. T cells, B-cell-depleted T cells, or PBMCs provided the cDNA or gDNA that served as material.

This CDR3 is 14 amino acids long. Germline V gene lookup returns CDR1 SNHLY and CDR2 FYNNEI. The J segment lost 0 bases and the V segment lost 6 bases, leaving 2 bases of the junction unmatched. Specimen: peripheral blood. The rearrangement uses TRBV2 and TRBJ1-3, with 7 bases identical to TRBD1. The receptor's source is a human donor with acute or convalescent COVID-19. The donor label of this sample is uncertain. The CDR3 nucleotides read TGTGCCAGCAGAAGACAGGGCTCTGGAAACACCATATATTTT. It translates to CASRRQGSGNTIYF.